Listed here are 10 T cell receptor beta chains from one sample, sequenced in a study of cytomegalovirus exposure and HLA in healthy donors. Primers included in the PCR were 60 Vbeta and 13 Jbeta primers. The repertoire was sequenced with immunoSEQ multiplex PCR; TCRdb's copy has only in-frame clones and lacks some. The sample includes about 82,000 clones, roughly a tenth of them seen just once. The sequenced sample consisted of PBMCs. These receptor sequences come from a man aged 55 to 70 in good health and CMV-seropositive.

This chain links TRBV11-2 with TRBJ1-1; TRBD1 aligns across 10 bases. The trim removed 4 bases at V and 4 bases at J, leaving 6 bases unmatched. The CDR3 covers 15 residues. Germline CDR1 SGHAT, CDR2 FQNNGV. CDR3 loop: CASSSSGTGVTEAFF. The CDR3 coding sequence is TGTGCCAGCAGCTCTTCCGGGACAGGGGTCACTGAAGCTTTCTTT.

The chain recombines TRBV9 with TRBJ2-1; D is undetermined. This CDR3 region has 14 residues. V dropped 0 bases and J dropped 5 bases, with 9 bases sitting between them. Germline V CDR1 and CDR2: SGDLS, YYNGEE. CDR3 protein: CASSVGQVNNEQFF. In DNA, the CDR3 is TGTGCCAGCAGCGTAGGACAAGTGAACAATGAGCAGTTCTTC.

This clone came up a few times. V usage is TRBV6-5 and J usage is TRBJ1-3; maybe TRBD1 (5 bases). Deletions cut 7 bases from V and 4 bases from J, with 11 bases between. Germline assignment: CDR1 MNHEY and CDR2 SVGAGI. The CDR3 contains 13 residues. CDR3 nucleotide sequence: TGTGCCAGCATCAGGGAGGGCGGAAACACCATATATTTT. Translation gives CASIREGGNTIYF.

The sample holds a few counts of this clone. CDR3 amino acids: CASSQVARDINNEQFF. The CDR3 coding sequence is TGCGCCAGCAGCCAAGTAGCAAGGGACATAAATAATGAGCAGTTCTTC. The chain is built from TRBV4-1 and TRBJ2-1, with a possible D match to TRBD1 (6 bases). V was clipped by 1 base and J by 7 bases, with 17 bases between them. The CDR3 sequence is 16 residues long. Germline assignment: CDR1 MGHRA and CDR2 YSYEKL.

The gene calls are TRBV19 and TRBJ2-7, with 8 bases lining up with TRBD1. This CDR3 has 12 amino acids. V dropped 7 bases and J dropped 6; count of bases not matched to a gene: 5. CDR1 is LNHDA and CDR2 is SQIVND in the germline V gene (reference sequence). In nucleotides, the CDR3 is TGTGCCAGTATGGCAGGGGGCGCCGAGCAGTACGTC. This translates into CASMAGGAEQYV.

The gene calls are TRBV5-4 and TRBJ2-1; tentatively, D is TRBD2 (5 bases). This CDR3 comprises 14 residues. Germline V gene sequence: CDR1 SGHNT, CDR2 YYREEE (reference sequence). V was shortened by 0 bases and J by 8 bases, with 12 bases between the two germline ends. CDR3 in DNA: TGTGCCAGCAGCTTGGGAGACCCCGGGGATGAGCAGTTCTTC. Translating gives CASSLGDPGDEQFF.

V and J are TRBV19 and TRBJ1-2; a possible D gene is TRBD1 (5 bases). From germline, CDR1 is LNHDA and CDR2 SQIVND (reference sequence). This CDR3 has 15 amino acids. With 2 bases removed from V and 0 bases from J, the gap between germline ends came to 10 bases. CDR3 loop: CASSITGYSNYGYTF. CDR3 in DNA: TGTGCCAGTAGTATAACAGGATACTCTAACTATGGCTACACCTTC. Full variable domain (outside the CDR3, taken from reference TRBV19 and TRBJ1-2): DGGITQSPKYLFRKEGQNVTLSCEQNLNHDAMYWYRQDPGQGLRLIYYSQIVNDFQKGDIAEGYSVSREKKESFPLTVTSAQKNPTAFYLCASSITGYSNYGYTFGSGTRLTVV.

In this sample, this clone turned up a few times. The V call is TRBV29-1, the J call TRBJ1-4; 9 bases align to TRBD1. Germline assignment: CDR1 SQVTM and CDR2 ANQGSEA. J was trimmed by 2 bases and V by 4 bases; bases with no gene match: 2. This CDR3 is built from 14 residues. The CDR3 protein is CSVGGTGTNEKLFF. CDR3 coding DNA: TGCAGCGTTGGAGGGACAGGGACTAATGAAAAACTGTTTTTT.

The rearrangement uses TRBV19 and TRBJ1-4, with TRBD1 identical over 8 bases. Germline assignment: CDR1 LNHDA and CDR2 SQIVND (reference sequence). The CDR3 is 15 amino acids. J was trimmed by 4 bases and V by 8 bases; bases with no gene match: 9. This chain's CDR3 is CASRSYRGGNEKLFF. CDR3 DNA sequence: TGTGCCAGTCGATCATACAGGGGGGGTAATGAAAAACTGTTTTTT.

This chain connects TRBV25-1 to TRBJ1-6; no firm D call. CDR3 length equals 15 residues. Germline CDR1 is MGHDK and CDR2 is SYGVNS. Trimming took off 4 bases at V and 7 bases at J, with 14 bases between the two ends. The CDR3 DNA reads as TGTGCCAGCAGTGCGCTAGACGGTTGGAATTCACCCCTCCACTTT. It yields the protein CASSALDGWNSPLHF.